The 29 T cell receptor beta chains listed next were all sequenced from one sample in a study of blood T cell repertoires in COVID-19. Assay used: immunoSEQ multiplex PCR; TCRdb lists only in-frame clones, some missing. The repertoire includes roughly 500,000 clones, more than 75% of them detected once, and approximately 1.8% sits in the top ten. The specimen sequenced was PBMCs or T cells enriched from blood (not recorded which). The source is a woman aged 35 to 49 who had recovered from COVID-19.

This rearrangement joins TRBV15 to TRBJ2-2; 12 bases map to TRBD1. The CDR3 loop spans 16 amino acids. CDR1 is LNHNV and CDR2 is YYDKDF in the germline V gene (reference sequence). V gave up 5 bases and J gave up 5 bases; unmatched junction bases: 6. In DNA, the CDR3 is TGTGCCACCAGCGGCCGGGACAGGGGGCAGACCGGGGAGCTGTTTTTT. This codes for CATSGRDRGQTGELFF. Supplemented by reference TRBV15 and TRBJ2-2, the full variable domain reads DAMVIQNPRYQVTQFGKPVTLSCSQTLNHNVMYWYQQKSSQAPKLLFHYYDKDFNNEADTPDNFQSRRPNTSFCFLDIRSPGLGDTAMYLCATSGRDRGQTGELFFGEGSRLTVL.

The rearrangement joins TRBV27 to TRBJ1-4; tentative D call: TRBD1 (5 bases). V dropped 5 bases and J dropped 2 bases, with 15 bases sitting between them. CDR3 length equals 16 residues. Germline loops: CDR1 MNHEY, CDR2 SMNVEV (reference sequence). CDR3 in amino acids: CASSPTPGRTNEKLFF. The CDR3 region has the DNA TGTGCCAGCAGTCCCACCCCAGGGAGGACTAATGAAAAACTGTTTTTT.

V usage is TRBV5-1 and J usage is TRBJ2-3; 10 bases align to TRBD2. The CDR3 has 17 residues. The V and J ends lost 0 bases and 1 base, in that order; junction bases with no gene match: 5. CDR1 is SGHRS, CDR2 YFSETQ, per germline. The CDR3 DNA reads TGCGCCAGCAGCTTGGGGCTAGCGGGAGCTCGCACAGATACGCAGTATTTT. It codes for CASSLGLAGARTDTQYF.

CDR3 in DNA: TGTGCCAGTACCTTAAGCCCGAGCTCCTACGAGCAGTACTTC. Its translation: CASTLSPSSYEQYF. V is TRBV19 and J is TRBJ2-7; D uncertain. Germline V lookup: CDR1 LNHDA, CDR2 SQIVND (reference sequence). V lost 7 bases and J 0 bases, leaving 13 bases between the germline ends. This CDR3 comprises 14 residues.

This clone occurred once. J is TRBJ2-3 and V is TRBV1; the table's D call of TRBD2 was not tested on the DNA. TRBV1 is labeled a pseudogene. The CDR3 is 14 amino acids. The CDR3 here is CTSSQEANTDTQYF. CDR3 in DNA: TGCACCAGCAGCCAGGAGGCCAACACAGATACGCAGTATTTT.

V gene TRBV9 combines with J gene TRBJ2-7, with TRBD1 matching 11 bases. The CDR3 runs to 18 residues. Germline CDR1 SGDLS, CDR2 YYNGEE. V lost 0 bases to trimming and J lost 1 base; unmatched junction nucleotides: 9. CDR3 DNA sequence: TGTGCCAGCAGCGTAGACACCCTGGGACAGGGGGGTTCCTACGAGCAGTACTTC. This gives the protein CASSVDTLGQGGSYEQYF.

This clone is a singleton in its sample. V and J are TRBV6-2 or TRBV6-3 and TRBJ1-5, with no clear D. The germline V and J ends were trimmed by 3 bases and 0 bases, with 12 bases remaining between them. There are 16 residues in the CDR3. CDR1 is MNHEY and CDR2 is SVGEGT in the germline V gene. CDR3 amino acids: CASSYNSALSNQPQHF. In nucleotides, the CDR3 is TGTGCCAGCAGTTATAACAGTGCCCTTAGCAATCAGCCCCAGCATTTT.

V gene TRBV6-5 combines with J gene TRBJ2-1, with 10 bases fitting TRBD2. Unmatched junction bases numbered 9, after V lost 2 bases and J lost 8 bases. The germline CDR1 and CDR2 sequences are MNHEY and SVGAGI. This CDR3 region has 16 residues. CDR3 DNA: TGTGCCAGCAGTTACGGGGTTAGCGGGAGGCTCGATGAGCAGTTCTTC. Translated: CASSYGVSGRLDEQFF.

The rearrangement joins TRBV9 to TRBJ2-1, with a possible D match to TRBD2 (5 bases). V was trimmed by 0 bases and J by 5 bases, leaving 9 bases between them. Germline V gene sequence: CDR1 SGDLS, CDR2 YYNGEE. CDR3 length: 14 residues. CDR3 protein: CASSVGRTNNEQFF. As DNA, the CDR3 is TGTGCCAGCAGCGTAGGGAGGACCAACAATGAGCAGTTCTTC.

This CDR3 is CASSSLGGDVATYEQYF. CDR3 nucleotide sequence: TGTGCCAGCAGCTCTCTTGGCGGGGACGTTGCCACCTACGAGCAGTACTTC. The gene calls are TRBV5-4 and TRBJ2-7, with D possibly matching TRBD2 (6 bases). V was cut by 3 bases and J by 2 bases, with 21 bases left in between. The CDR3 runs to 17 residues. In germline, CDR1 is SGHNT, CDR2 YYREEE (reference sequence). Together with reference TRBV5-4 and TRBJ2-7, the CDR3 gives the full variable domain: ETGVTQSPTHLIKTRGQQVTLRCSSQSGHNTVSWYQQALGQGPQFIFQYYREEENGRGNFPPRFSGLQFPNYSSELNVNALELDDSALYLCASSSLGGDVATYEQYFGPGTRLTVT.

The gene calls are TRBV7-4 and TRBJ1-1; tentatively, D is TRBD1 (6 bases). This CDR3 is 19 amino acids long. CDR1 and CDR2 (germline): SGHVT, SQSDAQ. V was clipped by 1 base and J by 3 bases, with 24 bases between them. CDR3 sequence reads: CASSLDVSGASGADTEAFF. As DNA, the CDR3 is TGTGCCAGCAGCTTAGACGTGTCAGGGGCATCAGGGGCGGACACTGAAGCTTTCTTT.

This clone was counted once. The V gene is TRBV5-1, the J gene TRBJ2-7, with 8 bases lining up with TRBD1. The trim removed 4 bases at V and 3 bases at J, leaving 9 bases unmatched. CDR1 and CDR2 (germline): SGHRS, YFSETQ. The CDR3 is made up of 15 amino acids. The CDR3 DNA sequence: TGCGCCAGCAGCCCCACCCGGACAGGGAGCTACGAGCAGTACTTC. The encoded protein is CASSPTRTGSYEQYF. Full variable domain (missing parts from reference TRBV5-1 and TRBJ2-7): KAGVTQTPRYLIKTRGQQVTLSCSPISGHRSVSWYQQTPGQGLQFLFEYFSETQRNKGNFPGRFSGRQFSNSRSEMNVSTLELGDSALYLCASSPTRTGSYEQYFGPGTRLTVT.

The chain links TRBV6-5 to TRBJ1-5, with 8 nucleotides matching TRBD1. J was trimmed by 8 bases and V by 6 bases; bases with no gene match: 9. CDR1 is MNHEY, CDR2 SVGAGI, per germline. The CDR3 consists of 14 residues. The CDR3 is CASSLLTGGKPQHF. The CDR3 coding sequence is TGTGCCAGCAGCCTTTTAACAGGGGGGAAGCCCCAGCATTTT.

The chain has TRBV14 and TRBJ2-3; tentative D call: TRBD2 (5 bases). The CDR3 runs to 16 residues. V was shortened by 0 bases and J by 3 bases, with 13 bases between the two germline ends. Germline CDR1 SGHDN, CDR2 FVKESK. The CDR3 DNA sequence: TGTGCCAGCAGCCAAGATGCACTCTGGAGGACAGATACGCAGTATTTT. The encoded protein is CASSQDALWRTDTQYF. The entire variable domain, with the rest obtained from reference TRBV14 and TRBJ2-3, is as follows: EAGVTQFPSHSVIEKGQTVTLRCDPISGHDNLYWYRRVMGKEIKFLLHFVKESKQDESGMPNNRFLAERTGGTYSTLKVQPAELEDSGVYFCASSQDALWRTDTQYFGPGTRLTVL.

This clone was observed once. This rearrangement joins TRBV19 to TRBJ1-3; 7 bases line up with TRBD1. CDR3 length: 15 amino acids. The J segment lost 8 bases and the V segment lost 6 bases, leaving 13 bases of the junction unmatched. Germline values: CDR1 LNHDA, CDR2 SQIVND (reference sequence). CDR3 nucleotide sequence: TGTGCCAGTAGCTCACAGGGGAGAAACGCATACACCATATATTTT. Protein: CASSSQGRNAYTIYF.

The J gene is TRBJ2-3, the V gene TRBV5-1; 13 positions match TRBD2. V lost 4 bases, J lost 0 bases, and 5 bases stayed unmatched. This CDR3 has 17 residues. Looked up from germline, CDR1 is SGHRS and CDR2 is YFSETQ. The CDR3, as DNA: TGCGCCAGCAGCGCCGGGACTAGCGGGGAAAGCACAGATACGCAGTATTTT. Translation: CASSAGTSGESTDTQYF.

The chain combines TRBV28 with TRBJ2-7; 9 nucleotides agree with TRBD1. CDR1 is MDHEN and CDR2 is SYDVKM in the germline V gene. The CDR3 is 15 residues long. J gave up 6 bases and V 4 bases, and 10 bases lay outside the gene matches. For the CDR3, the DNA is TGTGCCAGCAGTTGGCCGCCTACAGGGGGCGGCGAGCAGTACTTC. This codes for CASSWPPTGGGEQYF.

This chain uses TRBV5-4 with TRBJ1-5; D not certain. Germline CDR1 reads SGHNT; CDR2 reads YYREEE (reference sequence). Trimming pared 1 base from V and 0 bases from J, leaving 8 bases between. CDR3 length: 15 residues. The CDR3 DNA is TGTGCCAGCAGCTTGCGGGGAGATAGCAATCAGCCCCAGCATTTT. Its protein product is CASSLRGDSNQPQHF.

The chain couples TRBV6-6 to TRBJ2-7; 7 nucleotides match TRBD2. Germline values: CDR1 MNHNY, CDR2 SVGAGI (reference sequence). The CDR3 totals 15 residues. The J segment lost 7 bases and the V segment lost 2 bases, leaving 11 bases of the junction unmatched. The CDR3, as DNA: TGTGCCAGCAGTTACAGACTAGCCGAATGGGAGGAGCAGTACTTC. Its translation: CASSYRLAEWEEQYF.

This sequence joins TRBV5-4 and TRBJ1-1; tentative D call: TRBD1 (6 bases). Germline-derived CDR1 and CDR2 are SGHNT and YYREEE (reference sequence). The CDR3 has 17 residues. Trimming took 0 bases from V and 0 from J, leaving 15 bases between them. This CDR3 is CASSLGTFGDMNTEAFF. CDR3 coding DNA: TGTGCCAGCAGCTTGGGGACCTTCGGGGACATGAACACTGAAGCTTTCTTT.

The chain is built from TRBV10-3 and TRBJ1-1, with D perhaps TRBD1 (6 bases). CDR1 is ENHRY, CDR2 SYGVKD, per germline. V dropped 7 bases and J dropped 3 bases, with 15 bases sitting between them. CDR3 size: 14 residues. The CDR3 loop reads CAITATGLDTEAFF. The CDR3 DNA reads as TGTGCCATCACTGCTACAGGGTTAGACACTGAAGCTTTCTTT.

This rearrangement joins TRBV18 to TRBJ2-7; 10 bases fit TRBD2. After removal of 0 bases from V and 2 bases from J, the junction contained 7 bases not matched to a gene. Per germline, CDR1 KGHSH and CDR2 LQKENI. This CDR3 region has 17 residues. The CDR3 loop reads CASSPPPGLATTYEQYF. In nucleotides, the CDR3 is TGTGCCAGCTCACCACCGCCGGGACTAGCGACCACCTACGAGCAGTACTTC. Together with reference TRBV18 and TRBJ2-7, the CDR3 gives the full variable domain: NAGVMQNPRHLVRRRGQEARLRCSPMKGHSHVYWYRQLPEEGLKFMVYLQKENIIDESGMPKERFSAEFPKEGPSILRIQQVVRGDSAAYFCASSPPPGLATTYEQYFGPGTRLTVT.

Details on this clone: The same CDR3 is also encoded by other DNA sequences in this sample. The V call is TRBV5-1, the J call TRBJ2-5, with a weak D call TRBD2 (5 bases). V lost 5 bases to trimming and J lost 2 bases, with 7 bases between them. Germline V gives CDR1 SGHRS, CDR2 YFSETQ. The CDR3 extends over 12 amino acids. CDR3 nucleotides: TGCGCCAGCAGAAGGGAGCAAGAGACCCAGTACTTC. Amino acids: CASRREQETQYF.

This clone came up once. The rearrangement uses TRBV9 and TRBJ1-1, with 8 bases identical to TRBD1. Germline-derived CDR1 and CDR2 are SGDLS and YYNGEE. This CDR3 is 16 amino acids long. Trimming took 1 base from V and 5 from J; bases not matched to a gene: 10. The CDR3 coding sequence is TGTGCCAGCAGCGTAACGGGACAGGTGGCGATAACTGAAGCTTTCTTT. Amino acids: CASSVTGQVAITEAFF.

This clone was detected only once. The J gene is TRBJ1-1, the V gene TRBV19; 8 bases agree with TRBD1. CDR3 length: 15 residues. Per the germline V gene, CDR1 is LNHDA and CDR2 is SQIVND (reference sequence). V dropped 8 bases and J dropped 4; count of bases not matched to a gene: 12. The DNA of the CDR3 is TGTGCCAGTCGGGACCAGACAGGGGCGGGCACTGAAGCTTTCTTT. Translating gives CASRDQTGAGTEAFF.

CDR3: CAWSPGIPYEQYF. The CDR3 nucleotides read TGTGCCTGGAGTCCAGGGATCCCCTACGAGCAGTACTTC. J is TRBJ2-7 and V is TRBV30, with a possible D match to TRBD1 (5 bases). There are 13 residues in the CDR3. Trimming removed 2 bases from V and 2 bases from J, with 10 bases in between. Germline assignment: CDR1 GTSNPN and CDR2 SVGIG (reference sequence).

This sequence joins TRBV5-1 and TRBJ1-6; no definite D call. The CDR3 runs to 15 residues. The V gene lost 0 bases and the J gene lost 0 bases, with 4 bases spanning the gap. CDR1 is SGHRS and CDR2 is YFSETQ in the germline V gene. CDR3 loop: CASSLGISYNSPLHF. DNA of the CDR3: TGCGCCAGCAGCTTGGGTATCTCCTATAATTCACCCCTCCACTTT.

The V gene is TRBV27, the J gene TRBJ2-1; 7 bases line up with TRBD1. The germline CDR1 and CDR2 sequences are MNHEY and SMNVEV (reference sequence). The CDR3 consists of 16 residues. V lost 5 bases, J lost 8 bases, and 15 bases stayed unmatched. CDR3 nucleotides: TGTGCCAGCAGTCCATCCAGGGGGTACCCGGCCCATGAGCAGTTCTTC. As protein: CASSPSRGYPAHEQFF.

The genes are TRBV5-4 and TRBJ2-3, with TRBD2 matching over 8 bases. CDR3 size: 16 residues. V lost 0 bases and J lost 1; bases outside the gene matches: 4. Germline-derived CDR1 and CDR2 are SGHNT and YYREEE (reference sequence). CDR3 nucleotide sequence: TGTGCCAGCAGCTTGGGAGGCGGGAGGCGCACAGATACGCAGTATTTT. Translating gives CASSLGGGRRTDTQYF.